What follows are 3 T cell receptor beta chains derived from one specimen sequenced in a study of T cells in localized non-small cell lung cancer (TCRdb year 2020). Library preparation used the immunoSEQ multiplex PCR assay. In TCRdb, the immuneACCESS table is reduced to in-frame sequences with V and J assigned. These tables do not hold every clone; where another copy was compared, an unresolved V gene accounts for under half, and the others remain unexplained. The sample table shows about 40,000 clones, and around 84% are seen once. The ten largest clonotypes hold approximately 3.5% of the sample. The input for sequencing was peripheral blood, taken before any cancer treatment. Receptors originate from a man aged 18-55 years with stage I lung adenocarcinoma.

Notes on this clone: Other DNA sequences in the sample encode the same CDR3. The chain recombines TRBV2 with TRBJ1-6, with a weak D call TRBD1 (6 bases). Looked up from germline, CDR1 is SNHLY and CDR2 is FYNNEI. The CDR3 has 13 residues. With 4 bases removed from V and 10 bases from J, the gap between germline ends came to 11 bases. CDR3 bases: TGTGCCAGCAGTGGGCAGGGGATCTCACCCCTCCACTTT. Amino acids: CASSGQGISPLHF.

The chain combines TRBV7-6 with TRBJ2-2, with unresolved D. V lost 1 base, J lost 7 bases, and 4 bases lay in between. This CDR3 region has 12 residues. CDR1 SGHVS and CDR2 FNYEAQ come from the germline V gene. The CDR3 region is CASSLVIGELFF. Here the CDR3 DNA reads TGTGCCAGCAGCTTAGTGATCGGGGAGCTGTTTTTT.

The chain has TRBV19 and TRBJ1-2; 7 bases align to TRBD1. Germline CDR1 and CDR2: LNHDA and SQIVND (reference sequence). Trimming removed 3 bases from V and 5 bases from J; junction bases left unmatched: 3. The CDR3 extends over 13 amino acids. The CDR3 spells CASSIVDRYGYTF. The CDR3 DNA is TGTGCCAGTAGTATTGTGGACAGGTATGGCTACACCTTC.